The 15 T cell receptor beta chains below come from one sample, sequenced in a study of blood T cell repertoires in COVID-19. The method was immunoSEQ multiplex PCR; TCRdb's version includes in-frame clones alone and lacks a portion of them. The data show some 73,000 clones, 75% to 85% seen once. Sequencing input: peripheral blood. Receptor source: a man aged 50-60 years with COVID-19, enrolled during active disease.

This clone was seen once. V usage is TRBV28 and J usage is TRBJ1-3; D call uncertain. The CDR3 length is 14 residues. V was clipped by 3 bases and J by 5 bases, with 11 bases between them. Germline CDR1 and CDR2: MDHEN and SYDVKM. The CDR3 is CASSLREGRNTIYF. The CDR3 DNA reads TGTGCCAGCAGTTTGAGAGAGGGTAGAAACACCATATATTTT.

This chain connects TRBV5-1 to TRBJ1-1; 8 bases align to TRBD1. The germline CDR1 and CDR2 sequences are SGHRS and YFSETQ. V lost 3 bases, J lost 1 base, and 2 bases stayed unmatched. The length of the CDR3 is 14 residues. The CDR3 reads CASSSQGANTEAFF. The CDR3 DNA reads as TGCGCCAGCAGCTCCCAGGGGGCGAACACTGAAGCTTTCTTT.

The chain carries TRBV14 and TRBJ1-1, with 8 bases fitting TRBD1. Trimming at V came to 2 bases and at J to 4 bases, leaving 6 bases not matched to a gene. Per germline, CDR1 SGHDN and CDR2 FVKESK. The CDR3 extends over 15 amino acids. The CDR3 spells CASSQYRDRPTEAFF. The CDR3 region has the DNA TGTGCCAGCAGCCAATACCGGGACAGGCCCACTGAAGCTTTCTTT.

The chain uses TRBV3-1 (or the pseudogene TRBV3-2) and TRBJ2-1; D is uncertain. V was clipped by 4 bases and J by 4 bases, with 5 bases between them. Germline-derived CDR1 and CDR2 are LGHDT and YNNKEL (reference sequence). The CDR3 length is 12 residues. In DNA form, the CDR3 reads TGTGCCAGCAGCCCACAGTACAATGAGCAGTTCTTC. Translated, it gives CASSPQYNEQFF.

The rearrangement joins TRBV7-2 to TRBJ2-7, with 7 positions matching TRBD1. The CDR3 contains 13 residues. CDR1 is SGHTA, CDR2 FQGNSA, per germline. V shed 5 bases and J 3 bases; nucleotides not matched to a gene: 4. DNA for the CDR3: TGTGCCAGCAGCAAGAACAGGGGCTACGAGCAGTACTTC. Translated, it gives CASSKNRGYEQYF.

The gene calls are TRBV5-1 and TRBJ1-2; 9 bases map to TRBD1. CDR3 size: 15 residues. V lost 4 bases, J lost 7 bases, and 11 bases stayed unmatched. The germline gives CDR1 SGHRS, CDR2 YFSETQ. The CDR3 DNA is TGCGCCAGCAGCCCGTGGACAGGGGACGCGGGTGGCTACACCTTC. Protein sequence: CASSPWTGDAGGYTF.

The chain couples TRBV6-4 to TRBJ2-7; 7 positions agree with TRBD1. After removal of 0 bases from V and 3 bases from J, the junction contained 8 bases not matched to a gene. In germline, CDR1 is MRHNA, CDR2 SNTAGT. This CDR3 comprises 16 residues. CDR3 sequence (DNA): TGTGCCAGCAGTGACTCGAGGAACAGGGGCCGCTACGAGCAGTACTTC. Translating it yields CASSDSRNRGRYEQYF.

This clone was detected only once. The rearrangement uses TRBV3-1 (or the pseudogene TRBV3-2) and TRBJ2-5; 8 nucleotides agree with TRBD2. The ends lost 0 bases at V and 5 bases at J; junction bases unmatched: 5. The CDR3 covers 15 residues. In germline, CDR1 is LGHDT, CDR2 YNNKEL (reference sequence). CDR3 in amino acids: CASSQDWSSGETQYF. The CDR3 nucleotides read TGTGCCAGCAGCCAAGATTGGTCTAGCGGGGAGACCCAGTACTTC.

The chain recombines TRBV27 with TRBJ2-7; weak D call: TRBD1 (6 bases). This CDR3 region has 15 residues. Per the germline V gene, CDR1 is MNHEY and CDR2 is SMNVEV (reference sequence). Deletions cut 7 bases from V and 0 bases from J, with 16 bases between. Here the CDR3 DNA reads TGTGCCAGCAAGCCCCGGACAGAGAGCTCCTACGAGCAGTACTTC. Translation gives CASKPRTESSYEQYF.

The rearrangement uses TRBV7-3 and TRBJ1-6; no firm D call. V was cut by 5 bases and J by 10 bases, with 12 bases left in between. This CDR3 spans 13 amino acids. Germline CDR1 is SGHTA and CDR2 is FQGTGA. The CDR3: CASSPRADSPLHF. The CDR3 region has the DNA TGTGCCAGCAGCCCGAGGGCCGACTCACCCCTCCACTTT.

The chain is built from TRBV5-1 and TRBJ2-7, with 9 bases identical to TRBD1. The CDR3 runs 15 residues. V lost 4 bases and J lost 1; bases outside the gene matches: 6. Looked up from germline, CDR1 is SGHRS and CDR2 is YFSETQ. This chain's CDR3 is CASSRTGTGSYEQYF. The CDR3 DNA reads as TGCGCCAGCAGCCGAACCGGGACAGGGTCCTACGAGCAGTACTTC.

The V and J genes are TRBV7-9 and TRBJ2-7, with D tentatively TRBD1 (6 bases). Looked up from germline, CDR1 is SEHNR and CDR2 is FQNEAQ (reference sequence). Trimming removed 5 bases at V and 0 bases at J, with 14 bases between. There are 15 residues in the CDR3. CDR3 sequence: CASSPNRALSYEQYF. The CDR3 region has the DNA TGTGCCAGCAGCCCTAACAGGGCCCTCTCCTACGAGCAGTACTTC. Together with reference TRBV7-9 and TRBJ2-7, the CDR3 gives the full variable domain: DTGVSQNPRHKITKRGQNVTFRCDPISEHNRLYWYRQTLGQGPEFLTYFQNEAQLEKSRLLSDRFSAERPKGSFSTLEIQRTEQGDSAMYLCASSPNRALSYEQYFGPGTRLTVT.

The chain couples TRBV4-1 to TRBJ2-1; 11 bases align to TRBD2. CDR3 length: 17 residues. The trim removed 2 bases at V and 4 bases at J, leaving 7 bases unmatched. Germline loops: CDR1 MGHRA, CDR2 YSYEKL. In DNA form, the CDR3 reads TGCGCCAGCAGCCAAAGACCCGGACTAGCGGGTTACAATGAGCAGTTCTTC. This sequence encodes CASSQRPGLAGYNEQFF.

This rearrangement joins TRBV18 to TRBJ2-4; no reliable D call. The CDR3 loop spans 13 amino acids. V lost 1 base to trimming and J lost 6 bases, with 7 bases between them. Germline V CDR1 and CDR2: KGHSH, LQKENI. CDR3 coding DNA: TGTGCCAGCTCACCACAAGTCGGAAACATTCAGTACTTC. Amino acids: CASSPQVGNIQYF.

This chain uses TRBV11-1 with TRBJ1-1; the match to TRBD1 covers 8 bases. The CDR3 loop spans 15 amino acids. J lost 4 bases, V lost 5 bases, and 9 bases had no gene match. Germline-derived CDR1 and CDR2 are SGHAT and FQDESV (reference sequence). CDR3 bases: TGTGCCAGCAGCGCAAGACAGGGGTCGGGCACTGAAGCTTTCTTT. Protein: CASSARQGSGTEAFF.